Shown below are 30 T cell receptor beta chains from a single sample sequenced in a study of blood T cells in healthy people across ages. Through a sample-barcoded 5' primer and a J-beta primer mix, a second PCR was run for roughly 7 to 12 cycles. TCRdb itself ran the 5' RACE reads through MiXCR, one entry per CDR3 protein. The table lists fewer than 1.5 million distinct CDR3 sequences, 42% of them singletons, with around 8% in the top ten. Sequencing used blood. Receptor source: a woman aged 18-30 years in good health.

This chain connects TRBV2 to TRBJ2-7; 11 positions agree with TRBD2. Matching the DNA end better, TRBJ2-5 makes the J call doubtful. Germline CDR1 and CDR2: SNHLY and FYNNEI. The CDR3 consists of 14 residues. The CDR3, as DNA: TGTGCCAGCAGTGAGACTAGCGGGATGGCGACCCAGTACTTC. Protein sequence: CASSETSGMATQYF.

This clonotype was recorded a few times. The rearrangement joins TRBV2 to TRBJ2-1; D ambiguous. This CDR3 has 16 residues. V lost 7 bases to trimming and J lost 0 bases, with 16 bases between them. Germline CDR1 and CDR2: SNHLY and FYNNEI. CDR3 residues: CASTAGRMSSYNEQFF. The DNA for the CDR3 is TGTGCCAGCACCGCCGGACGGATGAGCTCCTACAATGAGCAGTTCTTC.

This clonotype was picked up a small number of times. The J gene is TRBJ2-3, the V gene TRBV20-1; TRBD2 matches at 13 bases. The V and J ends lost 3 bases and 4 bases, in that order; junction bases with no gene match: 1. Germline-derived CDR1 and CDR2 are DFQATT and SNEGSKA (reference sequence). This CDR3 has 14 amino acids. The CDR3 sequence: CSASGLAGADTQYF. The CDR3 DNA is TGCAGTGCTAGTGGACTAGCGGGAGCAGATACGCAGTATTTT.

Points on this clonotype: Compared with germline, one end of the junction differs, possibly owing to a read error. The CDR3 here is CSANLAGVISYNEQFF. CDR3 coding DNA: TGTAGTGCTAACCTAGCGGGAGTTATATCCTACAATGAGCAGTTCTTC. The V and J genes are TRBV20-1 and TRBJ2-1, with 10 bases aligning to TRBD2. Germline lookup yields CDR1 DFQATT and CDR2 SNEGSKA (reference sequence). The CDR3 consists of 16 residues.

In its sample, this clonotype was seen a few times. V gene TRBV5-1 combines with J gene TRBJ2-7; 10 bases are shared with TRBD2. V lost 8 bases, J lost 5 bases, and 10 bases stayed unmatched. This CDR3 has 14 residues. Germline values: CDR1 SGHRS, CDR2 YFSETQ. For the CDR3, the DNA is TGCGCCAGTATTAGCTCTAGCGGGAGCAACGAGCAGTACTTC. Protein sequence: CASISSSGSNEQYF.

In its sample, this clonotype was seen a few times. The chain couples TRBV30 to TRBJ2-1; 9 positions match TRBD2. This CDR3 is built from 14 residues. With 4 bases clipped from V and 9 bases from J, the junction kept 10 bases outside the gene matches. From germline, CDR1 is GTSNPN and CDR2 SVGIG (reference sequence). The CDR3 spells CAWMGASGISEQFF. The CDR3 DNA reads TGTGCCTGGATGGGGGCTAGCGGGATAAGTGAGCAGTTCTTC.

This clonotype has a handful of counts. The CDR3 DNA reads as TGTGCCAGCAGCCCGGAGGGGGGAGGATACACAGATACGCAGTATTTT. It is translated as CASSPEGGGYTDTQYF. The rearrangement joins TRBV7-3 to TRBJ2-3; the D gene could be TRBD1 or TRBD2 (6 bases each). The V gene's germline CDR1 is SGHTA and CDR2 FQGTGA. The CDR3 spans 16 residues. Trimming took off 5 bases at V and 2 bases at J, with 17 bases between the two ends.

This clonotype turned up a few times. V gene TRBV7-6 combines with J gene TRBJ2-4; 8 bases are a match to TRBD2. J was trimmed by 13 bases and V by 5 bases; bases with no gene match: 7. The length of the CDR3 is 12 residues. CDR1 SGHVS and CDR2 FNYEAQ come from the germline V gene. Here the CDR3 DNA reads TGTGCCAGCAGCACCACCGAGCGGGAGCAGTACTTC. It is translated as CASSTTEREQYF.

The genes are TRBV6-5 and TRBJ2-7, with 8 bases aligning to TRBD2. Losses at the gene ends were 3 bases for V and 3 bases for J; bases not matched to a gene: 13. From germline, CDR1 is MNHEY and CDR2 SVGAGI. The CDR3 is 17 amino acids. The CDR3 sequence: CASSYSISGTRNYEQYF. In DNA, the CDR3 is TGTGCCAGCAGTTATTCGATTTCCGGGACTAGAAACTACGAGCAGTACTTC.

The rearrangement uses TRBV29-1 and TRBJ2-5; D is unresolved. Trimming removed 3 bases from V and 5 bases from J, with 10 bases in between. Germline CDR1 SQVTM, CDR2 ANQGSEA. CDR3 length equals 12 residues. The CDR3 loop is CSVDWVSETQYF. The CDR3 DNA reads TGCAGCGTTGACTGGGTGTCCGAGACCCAGTACTTC.

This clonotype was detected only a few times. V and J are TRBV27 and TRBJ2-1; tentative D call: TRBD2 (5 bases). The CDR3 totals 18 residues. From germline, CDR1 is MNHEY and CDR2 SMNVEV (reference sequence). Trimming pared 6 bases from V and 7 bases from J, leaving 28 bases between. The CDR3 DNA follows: TGTGCCAGCAGCCGAAGGTTTGACTACCCCCTTGCCCTTAATGAGCAGTTCTTC. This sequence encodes CASSRRFDYPLALNEQFF.

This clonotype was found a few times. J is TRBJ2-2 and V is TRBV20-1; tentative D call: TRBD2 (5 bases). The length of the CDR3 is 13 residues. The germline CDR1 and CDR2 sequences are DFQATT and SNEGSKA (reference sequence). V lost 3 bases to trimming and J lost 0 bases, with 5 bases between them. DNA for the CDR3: TGCAGTGCTAGCGGGGCGAACACCGGGGAGCTGTTTTTT. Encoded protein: CSASGANTGELFF.

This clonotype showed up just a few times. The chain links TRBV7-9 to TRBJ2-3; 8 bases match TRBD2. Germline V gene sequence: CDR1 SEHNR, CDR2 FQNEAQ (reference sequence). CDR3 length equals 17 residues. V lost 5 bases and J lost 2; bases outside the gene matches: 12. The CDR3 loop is CASSTRAGGVSTDTQYF. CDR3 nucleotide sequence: TGTGCCAGCAGCACTCGGGCGGGGGGAGTTTCCACAGATACGCAGTATTTT.

This CDR3 is CASSLRGTGGNHEQYF. For the CDR3, the DNA is TGTGCCAGCAGCTTGAGAGGGACAGGGGGGAACCACGAGCAGTACTTC. V is TRBV11-2 and J is TRBJ2-7; 11 bases fit TRBD1. Germline trimming cut 3 bases from V and 5 bases from J; bases unmatched to any gene: 9. CDR3 length: 16 amino acids. Germline assignment: CDR1 SGHAT and CDR2 FQNNGV.

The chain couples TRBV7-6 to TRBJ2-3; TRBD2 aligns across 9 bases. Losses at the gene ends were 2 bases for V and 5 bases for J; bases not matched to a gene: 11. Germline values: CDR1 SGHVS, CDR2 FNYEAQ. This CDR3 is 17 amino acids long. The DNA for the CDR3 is TGTGCCAGCAGCTTATCATCCGGAGCGGGGGGTATAGATACGCAGTATTTT. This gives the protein CASSLSSGAGGIDTQYF. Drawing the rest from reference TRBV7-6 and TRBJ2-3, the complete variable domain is GAGVSQSPRYKVTKRGQDVALRCDPISGHVSLYWYRQALGQGPEFLTYFNYEAQQDKSGLPNDRFSAERPEGSISTLTIQRTEQRDSAMYRCASSLSSGAGGIDTQYFGPGTRLTVL.

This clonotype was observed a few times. The CDR3 spells CSARGSLLKETQYF. As DNA, the CDR3 is TGCAGTGCTAGAGGCAGCCTCCTGAAAGAGACCCAGTACTTC. This chain uses TRBV20-1 with TRBJ2-5; no firm D call. V gave up 1 base and J gave up 3 bases, with 12 bases separating them. CDR1 is DFQATT and CDR2 is SNEGSKA in the germline V gene (reference sequence). This CDR3 has 14 residues.

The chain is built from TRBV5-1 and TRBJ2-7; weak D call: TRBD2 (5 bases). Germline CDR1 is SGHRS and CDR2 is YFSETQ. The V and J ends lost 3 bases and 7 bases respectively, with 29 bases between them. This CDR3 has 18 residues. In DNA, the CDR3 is TGCGCCAGCAGCTCCCCTCTATCGCGGGCGACTCCCTACAATGAGCAGTACTTC. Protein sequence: CASSSPLSRATPYNEQYF.

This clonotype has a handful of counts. The DNA of the CDR3 is TGTGCCAGCAGCTTAGACGGCAGCTCGAACACTGAAGCTTTCTTT. Its translation: CASSLDGSSNTEAFF. The chain uses TRBV7-6 and TRBJ1-1; D gene uncertain. Trimming pared 1 base from V and 1 base from J, leaving 10 bases between. The CDR3 is made up of 15 amino acids. Germline V gene lookup returns CDR1 SGHVS and CDR2 FNYEAQ.

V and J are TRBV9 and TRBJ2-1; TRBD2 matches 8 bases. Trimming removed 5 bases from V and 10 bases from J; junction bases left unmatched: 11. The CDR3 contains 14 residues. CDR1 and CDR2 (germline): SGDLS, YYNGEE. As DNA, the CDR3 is TGTGCCAGCAGTCGACTAGCGAGTTTCGGCGAGCAGTTCTTC. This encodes CASSRLASFGEQFF. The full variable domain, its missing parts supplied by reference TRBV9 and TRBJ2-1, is DSGVTQTPKHLITATGQRVTLRCSPRSGDLSVYWYQQSLDQGLQFLIQYYNGEERAKGNILERFSAQQFPDLHSELNLSSLELGDSALYFCASSRLASFGEQFFGPGTRLTVL.

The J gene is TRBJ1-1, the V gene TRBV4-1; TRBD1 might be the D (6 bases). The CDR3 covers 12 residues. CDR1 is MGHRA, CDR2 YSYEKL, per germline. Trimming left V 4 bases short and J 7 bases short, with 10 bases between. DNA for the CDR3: TGCGCCAGCAGCCCACAGGGAGTTGAAGCTTTCTTT. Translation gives CASSPQGVEAFF.

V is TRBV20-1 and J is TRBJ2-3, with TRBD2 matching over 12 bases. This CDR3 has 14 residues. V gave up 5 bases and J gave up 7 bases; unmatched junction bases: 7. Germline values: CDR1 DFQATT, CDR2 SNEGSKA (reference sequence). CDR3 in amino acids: CSAGGLAGRHTQYF. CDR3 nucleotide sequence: TGCAGTGCTGGGGGACTAGCGGGTCGTCATACGCAGTATTTT.

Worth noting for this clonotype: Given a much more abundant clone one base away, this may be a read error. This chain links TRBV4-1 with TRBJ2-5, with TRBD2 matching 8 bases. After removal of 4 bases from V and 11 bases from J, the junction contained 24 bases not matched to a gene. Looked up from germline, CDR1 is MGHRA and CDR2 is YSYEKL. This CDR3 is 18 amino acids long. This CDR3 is CASSLSGTSELFVNEQYF. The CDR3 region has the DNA TGCGCCAGCAGCCTGTCGGGGACTAGTGAATTATTCGTGAATGAGCAGTACTTC.

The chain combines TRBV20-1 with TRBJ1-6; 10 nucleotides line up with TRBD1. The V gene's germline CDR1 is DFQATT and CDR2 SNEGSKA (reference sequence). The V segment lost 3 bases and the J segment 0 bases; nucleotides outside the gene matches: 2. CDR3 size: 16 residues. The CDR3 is CSARDRGGSYNSPLHF. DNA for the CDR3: TGCAGTGCTAGGGACAGGGGGGGCTCCTATAATTCACCCCTCCACTTT.

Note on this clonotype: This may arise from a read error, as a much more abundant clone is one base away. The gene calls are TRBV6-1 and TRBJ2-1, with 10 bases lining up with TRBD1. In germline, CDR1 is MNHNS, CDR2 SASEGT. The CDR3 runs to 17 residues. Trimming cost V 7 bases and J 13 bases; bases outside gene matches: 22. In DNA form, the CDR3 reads TGTGCCAGCACCAGGTCGGGACAGGGGATACTACAAGAGACCCAGTTCTTC. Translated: CASTRSGQGILQETQFF.

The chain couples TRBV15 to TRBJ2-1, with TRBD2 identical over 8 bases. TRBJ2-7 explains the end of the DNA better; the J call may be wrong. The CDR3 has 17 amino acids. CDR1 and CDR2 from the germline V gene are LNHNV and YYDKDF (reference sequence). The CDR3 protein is CATSRDWSGSSYNEQYF. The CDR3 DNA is TGTGCCACCAGCAGAGATTGGAGCGGGAGCTCCTACAATGAGCAGTACTTC.

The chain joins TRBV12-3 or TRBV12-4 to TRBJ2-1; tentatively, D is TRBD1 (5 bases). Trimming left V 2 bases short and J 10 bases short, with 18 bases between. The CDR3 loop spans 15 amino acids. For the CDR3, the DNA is TGTGCCAGCAGTTTATTAGACAGAGACATCCCCGAGCAGTTCTTC. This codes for CASSLLDRDIPEQFF.

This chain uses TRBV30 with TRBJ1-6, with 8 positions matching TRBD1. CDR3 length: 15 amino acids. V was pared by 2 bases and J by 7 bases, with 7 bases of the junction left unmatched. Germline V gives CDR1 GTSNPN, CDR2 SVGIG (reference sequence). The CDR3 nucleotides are TGTGCCTGGAGTTTCGGGACAGGTCTCAATTCACCCCTCCACTTT. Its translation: CAWSFGTGLNSPLHF.

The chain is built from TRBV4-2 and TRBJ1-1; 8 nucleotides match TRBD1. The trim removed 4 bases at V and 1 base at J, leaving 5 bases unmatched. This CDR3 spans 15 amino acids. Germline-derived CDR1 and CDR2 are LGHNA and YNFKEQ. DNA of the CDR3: TGTGCCAGCAGCCGAATAGACAGGGGGAACACTGAAGCTTTCTTT. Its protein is CASSRIDRGNTEAFF.

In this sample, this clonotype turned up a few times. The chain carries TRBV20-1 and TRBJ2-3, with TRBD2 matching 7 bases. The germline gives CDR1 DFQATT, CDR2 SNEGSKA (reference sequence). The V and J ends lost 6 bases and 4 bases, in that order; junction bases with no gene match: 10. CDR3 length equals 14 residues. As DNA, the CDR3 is TGCAGTGCCCCCGGCGGCGGGAGAGCAGATACGCAGTATTTT. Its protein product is CSAPGGGRADTQYF.

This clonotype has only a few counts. DNA of the CDR3: TGTGCCAGCAGTCCAATGGAATACTATGGCTACACCTTC. Residues: CASSPMEYYGYTF. The rearrangement joins TRBV3-1 to TRBJ1-2; D uncertain. The CDR3 runs 13 residues. Trimming took 6 bases from V and 3 from J, leaving 11 bases between them. Per the germline V gene, CDR1 is LGHDT and CDR2 is YNNKEL (reference sequence).